The rows below give T cell receptor beta chains drawn from one sample of a study of beta chain features in type 1 diabetes. TCRdb's copy holds only in-frame clones and misses some; the assay was immunoSEQ multiplex PCR. The sample holds about 53,000 clones, around 60% seen once. The sequenced sample was stem cell memory CD4+ T cells from blood. Every receptor here comes from a young woman with type 1 diabetes. The CDR3 runs from the conserved cysteine through the conserved F or W. D genes are given only for firm matches. Size is omitted from some rows. Given values are once, few, many or a class for expanded clones.

clone_size,d_call,j_call,v_call,cdr3_aa,cdr3_nt
NA,TRBD1,TRBJ1-2,TRBV19,CASSMGQGDGYTF,TGTGCCAGTAGTATGGGACAGGGGGATGGCTACACCTTC
NA,TRBD1,TRBJ1-2,TRBV28,CASSSSTGADYGYTF,TGTGCCAGCAGTTCCTCGACAGGGGCGGACTATGGCTACACCTTC
NA,NA,TRBJ1-1,TRBV29-1,CSVEGHEAFF,TGCAGCGTTGAGGGGCATGAAGCTTTCTTT
NA,NA,TRBJ2-3,TRBV19,CASNSAATDTQYF,TGTGCCAGTAATTCGGCGGCCACAGATACGCAGTATTTT
few,NA,TRBJ2-5,TRBV5-4,CASSLDSGGGWEETQYF,TGTGCCAGCAGCTTGGACAGCGGTGGAGGGTGGGAAGAGACCCAGTACTTC
NA,TRBD2,TRBJ2-3,TRBV9,CASSVTSGVTSTDTQYF,TGTGCCAGCAGCGTTACTAGCGGGGTAACTAGCACAGATACGCAGTATTTT
NA,NA,TRBJ1-1,TRBV6-1,CASNSGHPGITEAFF,TGTGCCAGCAATTCGGGACACCCCGGTATCACTGAAGCTTTCTTT
NA,NA,TRBJ2-3,TRBV18,CASSPSRGLSTDTQYF,TGTGCCAGCTCACCATCCAGGGGCCTTAGCACAGATACGCAGTATTTT
few,TRBD2,TRBJ2-1,TRBV29-1,CSVRTSGRDEQFF,TGCAGCGTGAGGACTAGCGGGAGAGATGAGCAGTTCTTC
few,TRBD1,TRBJ1-5,TRBV28,CASSLLGQGAGQPQHF,TGTGCCAGCAGTCTCCTCGGACAGGGGGCTGGTCAGCCCCAGCATTTT
NA,TRBD1,TRBJ2-3,TRBV28,CASSRQGASYTQYF,TGTGCCAGCAGCCGACAGGGGGCCTCTTATACGCAGTATTTT
few,NA,TRBJ2-7,TRBV5-1,CASSLRTGGASYEQYF,TGCGCCAGCAGCTTAAGGACAGGAGGGGCCTCCTACGAGCAGTACTTC
NA,NA,TRBJ2-7,TRBV10-3,CATTLGSPYEQYF,TGTGCCACAACCCTCGGGTCACCCTACGAGCAGTACTTC